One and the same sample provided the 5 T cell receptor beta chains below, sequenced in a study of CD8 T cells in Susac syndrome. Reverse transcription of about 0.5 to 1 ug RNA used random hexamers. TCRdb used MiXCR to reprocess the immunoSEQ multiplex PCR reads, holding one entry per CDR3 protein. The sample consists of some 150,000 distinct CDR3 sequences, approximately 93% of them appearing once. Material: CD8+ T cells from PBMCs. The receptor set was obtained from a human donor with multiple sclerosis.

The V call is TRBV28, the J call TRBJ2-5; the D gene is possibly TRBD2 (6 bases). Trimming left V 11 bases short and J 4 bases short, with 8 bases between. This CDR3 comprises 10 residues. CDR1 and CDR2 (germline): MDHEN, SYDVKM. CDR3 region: CAAGTETQYF. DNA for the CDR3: TGTGCCGCGGGGACAGAGACCCAGTACTTC.

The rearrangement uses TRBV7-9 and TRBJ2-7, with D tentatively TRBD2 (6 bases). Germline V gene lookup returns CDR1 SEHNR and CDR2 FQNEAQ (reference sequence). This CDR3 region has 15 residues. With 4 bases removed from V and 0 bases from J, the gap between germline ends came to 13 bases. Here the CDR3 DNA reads TGTGCCAGCAGCTCAAACCGGGGGATCTCCTACGAGCAGTACTTC. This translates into CASSSNRGISYEQYF.

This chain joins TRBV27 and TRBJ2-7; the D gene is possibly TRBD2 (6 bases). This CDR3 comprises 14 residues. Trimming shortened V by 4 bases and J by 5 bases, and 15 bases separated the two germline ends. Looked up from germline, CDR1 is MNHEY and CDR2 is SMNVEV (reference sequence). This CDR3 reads CASSWVGGVDEQYF. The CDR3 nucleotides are TGTGCCAGCAGTTGGGTCGGGGGTGTAGACGAGCAGTACTTC.

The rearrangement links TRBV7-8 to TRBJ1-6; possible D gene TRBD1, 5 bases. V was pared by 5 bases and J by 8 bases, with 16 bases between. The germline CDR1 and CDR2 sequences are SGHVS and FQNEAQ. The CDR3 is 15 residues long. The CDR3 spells CASSQTQGSDSPLHF. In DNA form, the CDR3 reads TGTGCCAGCAGCCAGACTCAGGGTAGCGATTCACCCCTCCACTTT.

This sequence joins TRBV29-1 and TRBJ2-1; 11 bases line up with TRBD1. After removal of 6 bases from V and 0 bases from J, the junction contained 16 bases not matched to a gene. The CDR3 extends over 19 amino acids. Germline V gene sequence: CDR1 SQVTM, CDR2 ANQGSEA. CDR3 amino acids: CSVPGWDRGIGASYNEQFF. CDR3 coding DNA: TGCAGCGTCCCAGGTTGGGACAGGGGGATTGGGGCCTCCTACAATGAGCAGTTCTTC.